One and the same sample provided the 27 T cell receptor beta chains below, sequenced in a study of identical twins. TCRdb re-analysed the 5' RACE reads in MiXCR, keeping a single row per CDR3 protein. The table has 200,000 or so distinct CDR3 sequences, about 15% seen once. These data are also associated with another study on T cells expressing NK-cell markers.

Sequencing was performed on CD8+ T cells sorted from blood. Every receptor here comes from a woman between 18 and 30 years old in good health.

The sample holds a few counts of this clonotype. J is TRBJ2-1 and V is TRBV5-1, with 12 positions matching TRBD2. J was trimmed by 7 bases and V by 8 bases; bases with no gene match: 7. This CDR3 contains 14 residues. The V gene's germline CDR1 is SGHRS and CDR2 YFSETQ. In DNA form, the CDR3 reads TGCGCCAGTACCTCTAGCGGGAGGGGGAATGAGCAGTTCTTC. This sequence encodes CASTSSGRGNEQFF.

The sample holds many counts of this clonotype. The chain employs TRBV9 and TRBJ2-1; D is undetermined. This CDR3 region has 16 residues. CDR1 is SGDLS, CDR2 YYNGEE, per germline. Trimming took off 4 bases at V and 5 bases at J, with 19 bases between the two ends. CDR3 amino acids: CASSPMEKTFNNEQFF. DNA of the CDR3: TGTGCCAGCAGCCCCATGGAGAAAACCTTTAACAATGAGCAGTTCTTC.

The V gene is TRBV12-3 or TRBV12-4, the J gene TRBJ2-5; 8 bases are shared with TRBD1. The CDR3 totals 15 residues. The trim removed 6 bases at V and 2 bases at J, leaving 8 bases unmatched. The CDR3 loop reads CASRSGQARQETQYF. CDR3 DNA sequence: TGTGCCAGCAGGTCGGGACAGGCGAGGCAAGAGACCCAGTACTTC.

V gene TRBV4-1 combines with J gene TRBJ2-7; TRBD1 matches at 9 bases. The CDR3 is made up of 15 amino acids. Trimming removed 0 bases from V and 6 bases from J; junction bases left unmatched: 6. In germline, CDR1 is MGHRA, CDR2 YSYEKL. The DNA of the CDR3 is TGCGCCAGCAGCCAAGAGGACAGGGGCAGAGTCGAGCAGTACTTC. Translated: CASSQEDRGRVEQYF.

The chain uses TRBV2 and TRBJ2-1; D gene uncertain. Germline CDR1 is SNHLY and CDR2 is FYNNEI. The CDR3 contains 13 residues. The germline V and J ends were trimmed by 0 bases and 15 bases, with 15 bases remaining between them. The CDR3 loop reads CASSEAAGKERFF. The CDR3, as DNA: TGTGCCAGCAGTGAAGCGGCAGGAAAGGAACGGTTCTTC. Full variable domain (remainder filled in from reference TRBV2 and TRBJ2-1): EPEVTQTPSHQVTQMGQEVILRCVPISNHLYFYWYRQILGQKVEFLVSFYNNEISEKSEIFDDQFSVERPDGSNFTLKIRSTKLEDSAMYFCASSEAAGKERFFGPGTRLTVL.

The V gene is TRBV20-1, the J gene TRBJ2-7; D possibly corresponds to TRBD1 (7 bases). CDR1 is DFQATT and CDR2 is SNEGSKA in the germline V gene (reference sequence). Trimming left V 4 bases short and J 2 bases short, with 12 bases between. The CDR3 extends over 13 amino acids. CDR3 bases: TGCAGTGCTAACTCAGGGGGGCCCTACGAGCAGTACTTC. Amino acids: CSANSGGPYEQYF.

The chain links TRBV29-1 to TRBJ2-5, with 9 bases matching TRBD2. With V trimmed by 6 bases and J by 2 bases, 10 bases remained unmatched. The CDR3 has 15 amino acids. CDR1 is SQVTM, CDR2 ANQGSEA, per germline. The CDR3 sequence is CSVPRAGGGQETQYF. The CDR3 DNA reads TGCAGCGTACCCCGAGCGGGAGGTGGGCAAGAGACCCAGTACTTC.

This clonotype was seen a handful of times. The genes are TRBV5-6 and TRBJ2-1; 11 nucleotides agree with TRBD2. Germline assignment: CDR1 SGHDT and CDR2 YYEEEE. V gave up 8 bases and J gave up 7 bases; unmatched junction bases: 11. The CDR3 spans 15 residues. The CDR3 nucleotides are TGTGCCAGTCGGAAGACGACTAGCGGGATGAATGAGCAGTTCTTC. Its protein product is CASRKTTSGMNEQFF.

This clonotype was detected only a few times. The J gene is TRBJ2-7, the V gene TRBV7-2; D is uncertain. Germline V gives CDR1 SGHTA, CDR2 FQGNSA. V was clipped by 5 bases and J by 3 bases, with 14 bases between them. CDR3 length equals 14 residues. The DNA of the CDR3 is TGTGCCAGCAGCCTTCGTATGCGGATCTACGAGCAGTACTTC. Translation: CASSLRMRIYEQYF.

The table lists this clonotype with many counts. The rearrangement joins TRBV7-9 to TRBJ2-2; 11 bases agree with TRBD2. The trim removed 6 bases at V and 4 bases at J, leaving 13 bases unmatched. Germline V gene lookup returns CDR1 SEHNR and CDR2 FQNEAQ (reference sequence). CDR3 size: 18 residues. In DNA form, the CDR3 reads TGTGCCAGCAGACCCCCGCGTAGCGGGGGGGCGGGCACCGGGGAGCTGTTTTTT. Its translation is CASRPPRSGGAGTGELFF.

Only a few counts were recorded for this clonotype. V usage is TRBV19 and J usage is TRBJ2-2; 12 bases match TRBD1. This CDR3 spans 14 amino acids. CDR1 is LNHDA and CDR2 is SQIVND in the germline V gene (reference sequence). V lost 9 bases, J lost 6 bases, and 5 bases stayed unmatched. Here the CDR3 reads CASSGTGGPGELFF. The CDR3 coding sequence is TGTGCCAGCAGTGGGACAGGGGGCCCCGGGGAGCTGTTTTTT.

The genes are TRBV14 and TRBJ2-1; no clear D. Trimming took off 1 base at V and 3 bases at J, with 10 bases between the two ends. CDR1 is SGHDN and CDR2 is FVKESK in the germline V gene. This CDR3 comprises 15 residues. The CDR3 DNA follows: TGTGCCAGCAGCCAAGGGGTTAGATACTACAATGAGCAGTTCTTC. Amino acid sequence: CASSQGVRYYNEQFF.

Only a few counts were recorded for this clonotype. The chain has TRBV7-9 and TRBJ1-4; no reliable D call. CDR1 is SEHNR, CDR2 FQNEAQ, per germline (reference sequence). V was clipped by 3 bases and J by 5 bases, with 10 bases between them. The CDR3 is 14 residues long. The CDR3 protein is CASSFGQLNEKLFF. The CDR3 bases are TGTGCCAGCAGCTTTGGGCAGCTGAATGAAAAACTGTTTTTT. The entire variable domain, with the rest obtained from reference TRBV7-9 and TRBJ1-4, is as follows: DTGVSQNPRHKITKRGQNVTFRCDPISEHNRLYWYRQTLGQGPEFLTYFQNEAQLEKSRLLSDRFSAERPKGSFSTLEIQRTEQGDSAMYLCASSFGQLNEKLFFGSGTQLSVL.

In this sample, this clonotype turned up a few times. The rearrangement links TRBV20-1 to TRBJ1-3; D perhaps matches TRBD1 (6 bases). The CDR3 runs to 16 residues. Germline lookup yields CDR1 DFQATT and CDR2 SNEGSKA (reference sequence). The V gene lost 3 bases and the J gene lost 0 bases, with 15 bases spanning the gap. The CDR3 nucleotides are TGCAGTGCTAGCGGTTTAGACAGGAGCTCTGGAAACACCATATATTTT. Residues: CSASGLDRSSGNTIYF.

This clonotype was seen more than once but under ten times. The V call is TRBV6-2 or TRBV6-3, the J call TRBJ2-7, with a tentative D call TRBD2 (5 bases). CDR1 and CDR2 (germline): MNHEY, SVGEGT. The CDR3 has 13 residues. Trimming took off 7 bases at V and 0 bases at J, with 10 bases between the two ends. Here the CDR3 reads CASTRGNSYEQYF. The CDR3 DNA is TGTGCCAGCACCCGGGGAAACTCCTACGAGCAGTACTTC.

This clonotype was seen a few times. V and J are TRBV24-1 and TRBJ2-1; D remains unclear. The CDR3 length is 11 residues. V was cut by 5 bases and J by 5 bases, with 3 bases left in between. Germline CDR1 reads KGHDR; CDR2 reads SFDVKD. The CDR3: CATSVDNEQFF. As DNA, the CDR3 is TGTGCCACCAGTGTGGACAATGAGCAGTTCTTC.

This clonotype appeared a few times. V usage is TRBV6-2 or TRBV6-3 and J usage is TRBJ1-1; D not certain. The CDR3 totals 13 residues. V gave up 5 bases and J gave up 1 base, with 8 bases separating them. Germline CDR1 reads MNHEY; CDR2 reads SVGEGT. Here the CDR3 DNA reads TGTGCCAGCAGTGGCTATGCGAACACTGAAGCTTTCTTT. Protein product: CASSGYANTEAFF.

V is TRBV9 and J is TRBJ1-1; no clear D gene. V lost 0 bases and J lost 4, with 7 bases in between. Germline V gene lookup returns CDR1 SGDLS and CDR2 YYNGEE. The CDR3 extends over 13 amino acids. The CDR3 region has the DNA TGTGCCAGCAGCGTAGGCACAGCCACTGAAGCTTTCTTT. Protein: CASSVGTATEAFF.

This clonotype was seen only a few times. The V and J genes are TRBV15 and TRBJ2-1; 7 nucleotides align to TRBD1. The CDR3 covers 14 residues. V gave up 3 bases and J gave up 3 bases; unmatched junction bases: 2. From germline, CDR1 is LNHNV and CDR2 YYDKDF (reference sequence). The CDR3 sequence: CATSRQGVYNEQFF. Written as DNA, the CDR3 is TGTGCCACCAGCAGGCAGGGGGTCTACAATGAGCAGTTCTTC.

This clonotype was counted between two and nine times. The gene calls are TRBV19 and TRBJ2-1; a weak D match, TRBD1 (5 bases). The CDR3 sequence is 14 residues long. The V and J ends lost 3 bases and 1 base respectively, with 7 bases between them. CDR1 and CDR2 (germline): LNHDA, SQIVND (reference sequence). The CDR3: CASSIAGSYNEQFF. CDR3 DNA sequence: TGTGCCAGTAGTATTGCAGGGTCCTACAATGAGCAGTTCTTC.

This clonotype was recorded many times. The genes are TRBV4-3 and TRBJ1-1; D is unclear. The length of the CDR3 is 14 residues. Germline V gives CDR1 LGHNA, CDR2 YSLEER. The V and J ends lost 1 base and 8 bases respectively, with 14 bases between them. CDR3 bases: TGCGCCAGCAGCCAAGTACAAGGCCCGGGGGAAGCTTTCTTT. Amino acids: CASSQVQGPGEAFF.

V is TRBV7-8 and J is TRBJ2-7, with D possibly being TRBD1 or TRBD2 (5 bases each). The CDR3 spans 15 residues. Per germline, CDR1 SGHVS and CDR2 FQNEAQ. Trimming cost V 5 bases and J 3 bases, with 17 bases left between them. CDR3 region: CASSPLVGEIYEQYF. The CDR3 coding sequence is TGTGCCAGCAGCCCCCTGGTGGGGGAGATCTACGAGCAGTACTTC. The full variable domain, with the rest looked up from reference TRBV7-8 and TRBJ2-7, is GAGVSQSPRYKVAKRGQDVALRCDPISGHVSLFWYQQALGQGPEFLTYFQNEAQLDKSGLPSDRFFAERPEGSVSTLKIQRTQQEDSAVYLCASSPLVGEIYEQYFGPGTRLTVT.

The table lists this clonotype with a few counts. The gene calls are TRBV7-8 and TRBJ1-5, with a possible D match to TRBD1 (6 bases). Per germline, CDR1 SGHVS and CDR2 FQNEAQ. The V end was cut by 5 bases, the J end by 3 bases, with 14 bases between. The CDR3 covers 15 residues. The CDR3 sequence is CASSTGTHPNQPQHF. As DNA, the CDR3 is TGTGCCAGCAGCACCGGGACACACCCCAATCAGCCCCAGCATTTT. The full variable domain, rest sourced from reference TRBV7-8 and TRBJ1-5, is GAGVSQSPRYKVAKRGQDVALRCDPISGHVSLFWYQQALGQGPEFLTYFQNEAQLDKSGLPSDRFFAERPEGSVSTLKIQRTQQEDSAVYLCASSTGTHPNQPQHFGDGTRLSIL.

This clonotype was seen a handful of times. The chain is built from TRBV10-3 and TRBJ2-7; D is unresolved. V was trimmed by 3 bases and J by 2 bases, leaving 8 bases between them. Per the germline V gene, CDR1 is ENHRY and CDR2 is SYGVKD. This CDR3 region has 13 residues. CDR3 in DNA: TGTGCCATCAGTGATGGGCCTCCCTACGAGCAGTACTTC. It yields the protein CAISDGPPYEQYF.

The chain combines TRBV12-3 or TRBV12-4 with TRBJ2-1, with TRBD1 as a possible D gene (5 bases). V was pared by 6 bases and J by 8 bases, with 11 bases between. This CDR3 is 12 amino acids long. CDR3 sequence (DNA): TGTGCCAGCAGAGGTGGGGCCCATGAGCAGTTCTTC. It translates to CASRGGAHEQFF.

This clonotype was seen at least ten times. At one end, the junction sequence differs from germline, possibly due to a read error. The CDR3 region is CASSSTINYGYTF. DNA of the CDR3: TGTGCTAGCAGCTCTACTATTAACTATGGCTACACCTTC. The V call is TRBV7-7, the J call TRBJ1-2; D ambiguous. Germline lookup yields CDR1 SSHAT and CDR2 FNYEAQ (reference sequence). The CDR3 covers 13 residues.

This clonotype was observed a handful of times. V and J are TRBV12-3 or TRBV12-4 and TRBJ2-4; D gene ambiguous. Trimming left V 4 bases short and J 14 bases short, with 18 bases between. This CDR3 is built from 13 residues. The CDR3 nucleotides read TGTGCCAGCAGTTCCCCTGGTGAGACCCGCGAGTACTTC. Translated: CASSSPGETREYF.